This is a list of T cell receptor beta chains from one sample in a study of blood T cells in healthy people across ages. TCRdb analysed the 5' RACE reads with MiXCR anew, one entry per CDR3 protein. The sample shows about 1.5 million distinct CDR3 sequences, around 40% of them seen only once. The material sequenced was blood. The receptor source for this set is a woman in her late teens or twenties in good health. Both conserved end residues are part of each CDR3.

v_call	j_call	cdr3_aa
TRBV27	TRBJ2-7	CASSLRDPLYEQYF
TRBV4-1	TRBJ2-7	CASSQDASDDSYEQYF
TRBV20-1	TRBJ2-6	CSAPDRGVHSGANVLTF
TRBV20-1	TRBJ2-2	CSAMPLADHTGELFF
TRBV7-8	TRBJ2-3	CASSPGGGTASTDTQYF
TRBV6-2/TRBV6-3	TRBJ2-7	CASSYGANYEQYF
TRBV29-1	TRBJ2-4	CSVEVWQGAKNIQYF
TRBV11-2	TRBJ2-1	CASSPLAGTTPYNEQFF
TRBV6-5	TRBJ2-7	CASSYMAGLAYEQYF
TRBV9	TRBJ1-1	CASSVEQGTEAFF
TRBV20-1	TRBJ2-7	CSASPLGTPTYEQYF
TRBV10-3	TRBJ1-5	CAANPLDRGNQPQHF
TRBV20-1	TRBJ2-7	CSAWLAGSYEQYF
TRBV12-3/TRBV12-4	TRBJ1-3	CASSLSVLRDTIYF
TRBV7-6	TRBJ2-1	CASSRIEVYNEQFF
TRBV10-3	TRBJ2-3	CAISTGTGSTDTQYF
TRBV4-2	TRBJ2-3	CASSQVEWSDTQYF
TRBV28	TRBJ2-1	CASTGTSGRTSYNEQFF
TRBV6-1	-	CASSEVRQGVLAYNEQYF
TRBV7-2	TRBJ2-2	CASSKSGTRSYAGELFF
TRBV5-1	TRBJ1-2	CASSLGGISGYTF
TRBV12-3/TRBV12-4	TRBJ1-1	CASSLGRSMGRTEAFF
TRBV5-8	TRBJ2-5	CASSRDSWSETQYF
TRBV4-2	TRBJ2-1	CASSQRDRGGYNEQFF
TRBV27	TRBJ2-2	CASSLFGDPRTGELFF